This paragraph reports one T cell receptor beta chain. The antigen it binds to is not known. The junction departs from germline at one end; a sequencing error may be responsible. Sequences SGHVS (CDR1) and FQNEAQ (CDR2) are obtained from the germline V gene. CDR3 length: 13 amino acids, cysteine to phenylalanine. Only the CDR3 DNA stays, 39 bases, in frame from base 1. The record originates from a study of T-cell reconstitution after alpha-beta-depleted transplantation in children (dated by TCRdb to 2016 to 2017). As for the study more broadly: Using TCR repertoire profiling, the study quantitatively followed how T-cell immune reconstitution unfolded in children after TCRalphabeta/CD19-depleted allogeneic hematopoietic cell transplantation. Beyond this particular receptor, the publication reports: The frequencies of hyperexpanded clones fell over the following months, and after one year, T-cell counts and TCRbeta diversity were mostly attributed to newly produced T cells. The apparently early alphabetaT-cell count recovery about two months after transplant was reportedly dependent on only several hundred rapidly expanded clones derived from non-depleted graft cells. In some patients, the high TCRbeta diversity seen at day 60 was put down to recipient T cells and intrathymic progenitors that had survived conditioning.

Preparation of the library involved PCR. Sequencing was carried out with an Illumina HiSeq 2500. Molecular barcoding was employed in the preparation of TCR libraries, with unique molecular identifiers being used to normalize TCRbeta repertoire quantification. Starting from the raw public reads, TCRdb applied fastp trimming at Q25, assembled clones with MiXCR and retained in-frame beta chains. Each CDR3 protein gets just one entry, which takes the most common genes and DNA from the rows behind it. The sample records 610,000 or so distinct CDR3 sequences, 25% to 30% of which are singletons. Jointly, the top ten make up approximately 39% of the sample. What the treatment or condition label conveys for this sample: allogeneic hematopoietic cell transplantation with graft depleted of TCRalphabeta T cells and CD19 B cells. Transplant recipients were children who received TCRalphabeta/CD19-depleted allogeneic hematopoietic cell grafts.

The origin of this receptor is a boy under two years old with Wiskott-Aldrich syndrome, due to receive a stem cell transplant. Here the sequenced sample was PBMCs, taken before TCRalphabeta/CD19-depleted stem cell transplant. Rearrangement joined TRBV7-8 to TRBJ2-3; the D gene assignment is perhaps TRBD1 or TRBD2, with each matching 5 bases. The sequenced DNA: TGTGCCAGCAGCCCGGGGCAGGCAGATACGCATTATTTT. It codes for CASSPGQADTHYF. The CDR3 plus the reference TRBV7-8 and TRBJ2-3 genes for the other parts give the full variable domain: GAGVSQSPRYKVAKRGQDVALRCDPISGHVSLFWYQQALGQGPEFLTYFQNEAQLDKSGLPSDRFFAERPEGSVSTLKIQRTQQEDSAVYLCASSPGQADTHYFGPGTRLTVL.